The clone carrying this T cell receptor beta chain was observed many times. Deletions cut 7 bases from V and 1 base from J, with 13 bases between. Germline V gene sequence: CDR1 LNHDA, CDR2 SQIVND (reference sequence). CDR3 length: 14 amino acids. The data belong to a study of T cells in Graves' hyperthyroidism and ophthalmopathy. TCR beta CDR3 region amplification was performed from RNA transcripts. First-round RT-PCR with HTBI primers amplified the TCR CDR3 region. MiXCR was run by TCRdb on the multiplex PCR reads, yielding one entry per CDR3 protein. The profile shows under 500,000 distinct CDR3 sequences, over 12% of them singletons.

The sequence derives from a man in his fifties or sixties with Graves' ophthalmopathy. The V call is TRBV19, the J call TRBJ1-1; perhaps TRBD1 as D (5 bases). The sample consisted of blood. CDR3 residues: CASMGPLRNTEAFF. The CDR3 DNA is TGTGCCAGTATGGGACCTTTACGGAACACTGAAGCTTTCTTT. Full variable domain (outside the CDR3, taken from reference TRBV19 and TRBJ1-1): DGGITQSPKYLFRKEGQNVTLSCEQNLNHDAMYWYRQDPGQGLRLIYYSQIVNDFQKGDIAEGYSVSREKKESFPLTVTSAQKNPTAFYLCASMGPLRNTEAFFGQGTRLTVV.